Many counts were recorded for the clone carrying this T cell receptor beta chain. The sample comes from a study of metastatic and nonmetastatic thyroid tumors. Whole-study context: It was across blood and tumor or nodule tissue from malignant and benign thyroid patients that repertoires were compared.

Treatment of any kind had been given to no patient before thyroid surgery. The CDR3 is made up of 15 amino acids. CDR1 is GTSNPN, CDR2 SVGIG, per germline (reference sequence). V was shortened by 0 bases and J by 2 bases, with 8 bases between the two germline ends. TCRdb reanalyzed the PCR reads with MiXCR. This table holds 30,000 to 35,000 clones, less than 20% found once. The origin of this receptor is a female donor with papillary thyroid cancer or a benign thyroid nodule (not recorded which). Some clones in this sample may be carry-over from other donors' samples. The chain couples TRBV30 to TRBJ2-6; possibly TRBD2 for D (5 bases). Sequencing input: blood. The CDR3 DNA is TGTGCCTGGAGTGTCGGGGAAGCTGGGGCCAACGTCCTGACTTTC. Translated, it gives CAWSVGEAGANVLTF.